One and the same sample provided the 25 T cell receptor beta chains below, sequenced in a study of blood T cell repertoires in COVID-19 (TCRdb year 2020). The library was generated by the immunoSEQ multiplex PCR assay. TCRdb retrieved this table from immuneACCESS and kept in-frame rearrangements only. Not all clones are present; in checked studies, unresolved V genes account for under half, and no reason is known for the remainder. Recorded for this sample are 140,000 or so clones; approximately 80% of them occurred a single time. 1.5% to 2% of the sample is held by the ten biggest clonotypes. Sequences were obtained from PBMCs or T cells enriched from blood (not recorded which). These receptors were taken from a woman younger than 35 who had been exposed to COVID-19.

The rearrangement links TRBV9 to TRBJ1-3; 11 bases map to TRBD1. V trimming: 7 bases; J trimming: 3 bases; junction bases outside the gene matches: 6. The CDR3 covers 15 residues. The germline V gene has CDR1 SGDLS and CDR2 YYNGEE. The CDR3 DNA follows: TGTGCCAGCGAAGGGACAGGGGGTTTTGGAAACACCATATATTTT. It encodes CASEGTGGFGNTIYF.

This clone was seen just once. The CDR3 bases are TGTGCCAGCAGCTCGCGGGACAGTAGTAACTATGGCTACACCTTC. Protein: CASSSRDSSNYGYTF. The chain joins TRBV7-9 to TRBJ1-2; 7 nucleotides match TRBD1. Germline lookup yields CDR1 SEHNR and CDR2 FQNEAQ (reference sequence). This CDR3 is 15 amino acids long. J was trimmed by 1 base and V by 4 bases; bases with no gene match: 6.

The CDR3 nucleotides are TGTGCCAGCAGCCAACCATATGGGGGAGGAGGAGAGACCCAGTACTTC. This codes for CASSQPYGGGGETQYF. The V and J genes are TRBV3-1 (or the pseudogene TRBV3-2) and TRBJ2-5, with D possibly matching TRBD2 (6 bases). Germline V gene data show CDR1 as LGHDT and CDR2 as YNNKEL (reference sequence). V lost 2 bases to trimming and J lost 4 bases, with 17 bases between them. This CDR3 has 16 residues.

The rearrangement joins TRBV2 to TRBJ2-7; 8 nucleotides agree with TRBD2. Germline loops: CDR1 SNHLY, CDR2 FYNNEI. This CDR3 has 16 amino acids. After removal of 5 bases from V and 2 bases from J, the junction contained 11 bases not matched to a gene. This chain's CDR3 is CASSPTPGGVPYEQYF. The DNA of the CDR3 is TGTGCCAGCAGTCCGACCCCGGGGGGGGTACCCTACGAGCAGTACTTC. Full variable domain (outside the CDR3, taken from reference TRBV2 and TRBJ2-7): EPEVTQTPSHQVTQMGQEVILRCVPISNHLYFYWYRQILGQKVEFLVSFYNNEISEKSEIFDDQFSVERPDGSNFTLKIRSTKLEDSAMYFCASSPTPGGVPYEQYFGPGTRLTVT.

The chain joins TRBV19 to TRBJ1-4, with D unclear. V lost 3 bases, J lost 5 bases, and 4 bases lay in between. Germline V gene lookup returns CDR1 LNHDA and CDR2 SQIVND (reference sequence). This CDR3 has 12 amino acids. The DNA for the CDR3 is TGTGCCAGTAGTATTCAAAATGAAAAACTGTTTTTT. It specifies CASSIQNEKLFF.

This clone was picked up one time. The V call is TRBV30, the J call TRBJ1-4, with no clear D. V was shortened by 0 bases and J by 8 bases, with 7 bases between the two germline ends. Per germline, CDR1 GTSNPN and CDR2 SVGIG (reference sequence). This CDR3 has 12 amino acids. The CDR3 here is CAWSVAGEKLFF. The CDR3, as DNA: TGTGCCTGGAGTGTTGCGGGGGAAAAACTGTTTTTT.

The rearrangement uses TRBV4-1 and TRBJ2-1, with D possibly being TRBD2 (5 bases). CDR1 and CDR2 (germline): MGHRA, YSYEKL. Trimming removed 0 bases at V and 0 bases at J, with 12 bases between. This CDR3 region has 17 residues. CDR3 region: CASSQDWAGSSYNEQFF. CDR3 nucleotide sequence: TGCGCCAGCAGCCAAGATTGGGCGGGTAGCTCCTACAATGAGCAGTTCTTC.

The rearrangement joins TRBV27 to TRBJ2-7; 7 bases are shared with TRBD1. There are 15 residues in the CDR3. Trimming at V came to 3 bases and at J to 6 bases, leaving 11 bases not matched to a gene. Per the germline V gene, CDR1 is MNHEY and CDR2 is SMNVEV (reference sequence). This CDR3 reads CASSFVDRARAEQYF. In DNA, the CDR3 is TGTGCCAGCAGTTTCGTCGACAGGGCGCGGGCCGAGCAGTACTTC.

This clone has more than one count but fewer than ten. The chain uses TRBV28 and TRBJ1-2; D possibly corresponds to TRBD1 (5 bases). Looked up from germline, CDR1 is MDHEN and CDR2 is SYDVKM. Trimming took 5 bases from V and 9 from J, leaving 16 bases between them. CDR3 length: 13 residues. CDR3 sequence reads: CASSIPGLTSYTF. The DNA of the CDR3 is TGTGCCAGCAGTATCCCAGGGCTCACTAGCTACACCTTC.

This chain links TRBV24-1 with TRBJ2-7; 11 positions match TRBD2. This CDR3 comprises 15 residues. Trimming cost V 7 bases and J 2 bases; bases outside gene matches: 6. Germline V gives CDR1 KGHDR, CDR2 SFDVKD. CDR3 region: CATSGGTSGTYEQYF. The CDR3 coding sequence is TGTGCCACCAGCGGCGGGACTAGCGGAACCTACGAGCAGTACTTC.

The V call is TRBV9, the J call TRBJ2-1, with 8 nucleotides matching TRBD1. The CDR3 is made up of 15 amino acids. V dropped 3 bases and J dropped 4; count of bases not matched to a gene: 6. The germline CDR1 and CDR2 sequences are SGDLS and YYNGEE. The CDR3 DNA reads as TGTGCCAGCAGCGCGGACAGGGCAGGGTACAATGAGCAGTTCTTC. This encodes CASSADRAGYNEQFF.

The chain joins TRBV7-9 to TRBJ1-5; TRBD1 matches 11 bases. V lost 5 bases, J lost 7 bases, and 10 bases stayed unmatched. The germline V gene encodes CDR1 SEHNR and CDR2 FQNEAQ (reference sequence). The CDR3 covers 16 residues. CDR3 residues: CASSRGDRGTEQPQHF. CDR3 coding DNA: TGTGCCAGCAGCAGGGGGGACAGGGGGACAGAACAGCCCCAGCATTTT.

The rearrangement uses TRBV21-1 and TRBJ1-1; the table's D call TRBD1 went unverified against the DNA. TRBV21-1 is termed a pseudogene. This CDR3 has 20 residues. The CDR3 DNA reads as TGTGCCAGCAGCCCGTTAGGAGAGGGTGGACAGGGAACGGGGGATACTGAAGCTTTCTTT. It encodes CASSPLGEGGQGTGDTEAFF.

The rearrangement joins TRBV6-2 or TRBV6-3 to TRBJ2-7; TRBD2 aligns across 7 bases. V trimming: 6 bases; J trimming: 0 bases; junction bases outside the gene matches: 5. From germline, CDR1 is MNHEY and CDR2 SVGEGT. The CDR3 runs to 14 residues. The CDR3 DNA reads TGTGCCAGCAGCCGGGGAGGGAGCTCCTACGAGCAGTACTTC. This codes for CASSRGGSSYEQYF.

The chain carries TRBV4-2 and TRBJ1-5; 7 bases match TRBD1. Germline CDR1 reads LGHNA; CDR2 reads YNFKEQ. The CDR3 runs 18 residues. Losses at the gene ends were 0 bases for V and 0 bases for J; bases not matched to a gene: 8. The CDR3 loop is CASSQDLAGGHSNQPQHF. The CDR3 region has the DNA TGTGCCAGCAGCCAAGATTTGGCAGGGGGGCATAGCAATCAGCCCCAGCATTTT.

The chain has TRBV6-5 and TRBJ1-6, with TRBD1 identical over 9 bases. The CDR3 extends over 13 amino acids. J gave up 6 bases and V 10 bases, and 4 bases lay outside the gene matches. Germline lookup yields CDR1 MNHEY and CDR2 SVGAGI. The CDR3 DNA reads as TGTGCCACCGGACAGGGGTTTAATTCACCCCTCCACTTT. Protein: CATGQGFNSPLHF.

The chain combines TRBV11-2 with TRBJ2-5; 7 positions match TRBD1. The J segment lost 5 bases and the V segment lost 5 bases, leaving 8 bases of the junction unmatched. CDR1 SGHAT and CDR2 FQNNGV come from the germline V gene. The CDR3 spans 14 residues. CDR3 in amino acids: CASSPSTGTETQYF. The DNA for the CDR3 is TGTGCCAGCAGCCCATCGACAGGGACGGAGACCCAGTACTTC.

In the case of this clone: This same CDR3 is encoded by further DNA sequences in the sample. V and J are TRBV7-3 and TRBJ1-3, with 9 bases aligning to TRBD1. V dropped 4 bases and J dropped 4; count of bases not matched to a gene: 5. The CDR3 is 15 amino acids. CDR1 is SGHTA, CDR2 FQGTGA, per germline. The CDR3 DNA is TGTGCCAGCAGCTCCGGGACAGGGACCGGAAACACCATATATTTT. Translation gives CASSSGTGTGNTIYF.

The chain employs TRBV11-2 and TRBJ2-1; D ambiguous. The CDR3 runs to 13 residues. V lost 3 bases to trimming and J lost 8 bases, with 11 bases between them. From germline, CDR1 is SGHAT and CDR2 FQNNGV. The DNA of the CDR3 is TGTGCCAGCAGCTTGCCCGGCGCGGATGAGCAGTTCTTC. Amino acids: CASSLPGADEQFF. Based on the CDR3 plus reference TRBV11-2 and TRBJ2-1, the full variable domain is EAGVAQSPRYKIIEKRQSVAFWCNPISGHATLYWYQQILGQGPKLLIQFQNNGVVDDSQLPKDRFSAERLKGVDSTLKIQPAKLEDSAVYLCASSLPGADEQFFGPGTRLTVL.

J is TRBJ2-2 and V is TRBV19, with D possibly TRBD2 on 7 matching bases. The germline V gene has CDR1 LNHDA and CDR2 SQIVND (reference sequence). The length of the CDR3 is 16 residues. Trimming removed 2 bases at V and 3 bases at J, with 13 bases between. The CDR3 region has the DNA TGTGCCAGTAGTATACGGGGGGCTATAGACACCGGGGAGCTGTTTTTT. This gives the protein CASSIRGAIDTGELFF.

The chain couples TRBV6-2 or TRBV6-3 to TRBJ1-5; TRBD1 is a possible D gene (5 bases). V shed 5 bases and J shed 2 bases, with 16 bases lying between them. Germline V gives CDR1 MNHEY, CDR2 SVGEGT. The CDR3 totals 16 residues. Written as DNA, the CDR3 is TGTGCCAGCAGTCGAGCGGACACGGGGGGCAATCAGCCCCAGCATTTT. Protein: CASSRADTGGNQPQHF.

The chain couples TRBV28 to TRBJ1-5; D gene unclear. This CDR3 has 14 residues. V was trimmed by 4 bases and J by 5 bases, leaving 12 bases between them. Germline assignment: CDR1 MDHEN and CDR2 SYDVKM. For the CDR3, the DNA is TGTGCCAGCAGTTCCCCTCCCCCGGATCAGCCCCAGCATTTT. This gives the protein CASSSPPPDQPQHF.

The rearrangement joins TRBV6-2 or TRBV6-3 to TRBJ1-1, with 7 bases aligning to TRBD1. CDR3 size: 16 residues. Germline trimming cut 2 bases from V and 5 bases from J; bases unmatched to any gene: 11. Germline values: CDR1 MNHEY, CDR2 SVGEGT. In DNA, the CDR3 is TGTGCCAGCAGTTACATCGGAGGGGGCGTACAAACTGAAGCTTTCTTT. Protein: CASSYIGGGVQTEAFF.

This clone was found once. The chain is built from TRBV6-4 and TRBJ1-1; no reliable D call. The CDR3 has 13 amino acids. Trimming cost V 9 bases and J 0 bases, with 11 bases left between them. Germline CDR1 reads MRHNA; CDR2 reads SNTAGT. CDR3 in DNA: TGTGCCAGATTTACAGTTCTGAACACTGAAGCTTTCTTT. Encoded protein: CARFTVLNTEAFF.

The chain links TRBV5-1 to TRBJ1-4; perhaps TRBD1 as D (6 bases). The CDR3 has 15 residues. V dropped 7 bases and J dropped 2 bases, with 15 bases sitting between them. The germline gives CDR1 SGHRS, CDR2 YFSETQ. The CDR3 here is CASASLTGTNEKLFF. In nucleotides, the CDR3 is TGCGCCAGCGCCTCCCTCACAGGGACTAATGAAAAACTGTTTTTT.